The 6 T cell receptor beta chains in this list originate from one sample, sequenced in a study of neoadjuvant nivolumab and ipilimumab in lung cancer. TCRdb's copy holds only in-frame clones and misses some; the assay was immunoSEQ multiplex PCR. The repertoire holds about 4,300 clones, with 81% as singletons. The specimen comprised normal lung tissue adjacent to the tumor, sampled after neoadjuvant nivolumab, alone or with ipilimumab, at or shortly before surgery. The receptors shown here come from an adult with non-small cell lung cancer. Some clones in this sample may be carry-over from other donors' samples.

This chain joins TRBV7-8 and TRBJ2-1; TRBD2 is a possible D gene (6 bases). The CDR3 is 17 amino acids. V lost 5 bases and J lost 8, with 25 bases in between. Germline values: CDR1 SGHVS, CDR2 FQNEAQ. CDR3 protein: CASSHPGAGPSVDEQFF. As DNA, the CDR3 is TGTGCCAGCAGCCACCCCGGTGCGGGGCCTAGTGTGGATGAGCAGTTCTTC.

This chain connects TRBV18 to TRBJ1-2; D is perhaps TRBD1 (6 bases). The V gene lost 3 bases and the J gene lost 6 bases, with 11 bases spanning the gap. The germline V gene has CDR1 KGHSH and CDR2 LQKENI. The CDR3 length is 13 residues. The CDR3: CASSPQGINGYTF. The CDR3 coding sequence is TGTGCCAGCTCACCCCAGGGGATAAATGGCTACACCTTC.

Here the CDR3 reads CASSLGQYEQYF. CDR3 bases: TGCGCCAGCAGCTTGGGACAATACGAGCAGTACTTC. V and J are TRBV5-1 and TRBJ2-7; D is unclear. Germline V CDR1 and CDR2: SGHRS, YFSETQ. The CDR3 consists of 12 residues. V lost 0 bases, J lost 4 bases, and 5 bases lay in between.

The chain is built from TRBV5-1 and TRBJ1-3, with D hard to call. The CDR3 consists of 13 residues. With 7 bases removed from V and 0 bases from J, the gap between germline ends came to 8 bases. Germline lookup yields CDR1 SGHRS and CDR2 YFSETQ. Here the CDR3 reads CASSEGSGNTIYF. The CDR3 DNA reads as TGCGCCAGCTCTGAGGGCTCTGGAAACACCATATATTTT.

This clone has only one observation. In DNA, the CDR3 is TGTGCCAGCAGTTATGATGCCGGGACTGACGCCGAGCTGTTTTTT. Its protein is CASSYDAGTDAELFF. The chain links TRBV6-5 to TRBJ2-2; tentatively, D is TRBD2 (6 bases). The CDR3 extends over 15 amino acids. V was trimmed by 3 bases and J by 11 bases, leaving 19 bases between them. Germline V lookup: CDR1 MNHEY, CDR2 SVGAGI.

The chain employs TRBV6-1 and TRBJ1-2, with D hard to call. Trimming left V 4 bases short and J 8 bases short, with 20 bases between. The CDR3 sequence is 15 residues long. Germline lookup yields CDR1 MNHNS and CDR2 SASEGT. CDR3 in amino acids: CASSVSADSIRGYTF. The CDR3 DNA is TGTGCCAGCAGTGTTTCGGCAGACTCCATACGGGGCTACACCTTC.